This T cell receptor (beta chain) was sequenced for a study of T cell responses to AZD1222 COVID-19 vaccine. General study points: Vaccine-associated CD4 TCRs ranged over spike, dominating at 160-218 and 743-854.

This clone was counted once. As yet, its antigen is unknown. Here immunoSEQ multiplex PCR was the method, and the copy in TCRdb shows in-frame clones only, minus some. The data show approximately 150,000 clones, around 94% seen once. Germline CDR1 is MNHEY and CDR2 is SMNVEV (reference sequence). Trimming pared 5 bases from V and 0 bases from J, leaving 4 bases between. The CDR3 covers 12 residues. The V gene is TRBV27, the J gene TRBJ1-1; D gene uncertain. Sequenced here: peripheral blood, sampled 28 days after the second AZD1222 dose. The source is an adult who received the AZD1222 COVID-19 vaccine. CDR3 DNA sequence: TGTGCCAGCAGTGCCATGAACACTGAAGCTTTCTTT. This sequence encodes CASSAMNTEAFF.